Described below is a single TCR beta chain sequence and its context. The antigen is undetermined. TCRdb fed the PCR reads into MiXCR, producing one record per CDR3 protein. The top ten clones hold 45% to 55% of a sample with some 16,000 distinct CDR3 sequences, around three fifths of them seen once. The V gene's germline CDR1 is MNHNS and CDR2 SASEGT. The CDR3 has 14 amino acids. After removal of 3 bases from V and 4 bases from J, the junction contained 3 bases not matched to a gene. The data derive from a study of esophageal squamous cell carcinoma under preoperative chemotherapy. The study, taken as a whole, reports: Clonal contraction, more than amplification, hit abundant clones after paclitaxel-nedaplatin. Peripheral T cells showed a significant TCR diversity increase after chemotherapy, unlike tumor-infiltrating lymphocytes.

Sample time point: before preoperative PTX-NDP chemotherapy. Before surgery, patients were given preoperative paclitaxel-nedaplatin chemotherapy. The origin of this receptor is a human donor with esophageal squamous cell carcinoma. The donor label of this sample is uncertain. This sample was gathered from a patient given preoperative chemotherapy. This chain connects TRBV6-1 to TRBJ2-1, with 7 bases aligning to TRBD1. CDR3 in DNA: TGTGCCAGCAGTGACAGGGGGATATACAATGAGCAGTTCTTC. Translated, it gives CASSDRGIYNEQFF.